This TCR beta chain was sequenced during a study of CD8 T cell repertoires and HIV-1 epitope variants. Turning to the study itself: An uncultured baseline aliquot held 1M T cells.

About this clone: What it recognizes is unknown.

Study-level points and caveats: About 5 clonotypes recognized Nef KF9, one HW9, none TAALDMSHF.

On the immunoSEQ platform, TCR beta CDR3s were sequenced at survey depth. This table comes from immunoSEQ multiplex PCR, and its TCRdb copy is limited to in-frame clones, with some not included. The repertoire includes 2,000 to 2,500 clones, around three fifths of them detected once, and 40% to 60% sits in the top ten. From germline, CDR1 is MDHEN and CDR2 SYDVKM. The CDR3 consists of 15 residues. Trimming cost V 2 bases and J 0 bases, with 10 bases left between them. V and J are TRBV28 and TRBJ1-2; D gene ambiguous. The source is a male donor with HIV. Sequenced input: cultured CD8+ T cells derived from PBMCs. CDR3 in DNA: TGTGCCAGCAGTTTAGTCACGGAGGCTAACTATGGCTACACCTTC. Its translation: CASSLVTEANYGYTF.